These 28 T cell receptor beta chains share one sample of origin, sequenced in a study of OX40 agonist ivuxolimab in advanced cancers. Clones were read by immunoSEQ multiplex PCR, and TCRdb kept only the in-frame ones, dropping some. The table shows roughly 76,000 clones, with about 85% occurring only once. The specimen comprised CD4+ or CD8+ T cells sorted from blood, sampled in a trial of the OX40 agonist ivuxolimab. These TCRs come from an adult with an advanced solid tumor such as melanoma, head and neck, liver or kidney cancer.

The chain has TRBV28 and TRBJ1-2, with 11 bases fitting TRBD1. Germline lookup yields CDR1 MDHEN and CDR2 SYDVKM. Trimming removed 5 bases from V and 4 bases from J; junction bases left unmatched: 9. The CDR3 consists of 16 residues. CDR3 loop: CASSQTRTGGTYGYTF. CDR3 sequence (DNA): TGTGCCAGCAGTCAAACCCGGACAGGGGGCACCTATGGCTACACCTTC.

This rearrangement joins TRBV14 to TRBJ2-7, with D possibly TRBD1 on 6 matching bases. V lost 0 bases and J 6 bases, leaving 12 bases between the germline ends. Germline V gene lookup returns CDR1 SGHDN and CDR2 FVKESK. The CDR3 is 14 amino acids. The DNA of the CDR3 is TGTGCCAGCAGCCAAGATATAGTAGGGGGCGAGCAGTACTTC. Amino acids: CASSQDIVGGEQYF.

J is TRBJ1-2 and V is TRBV4-3, with a weak D call TRBD1 (6 bases). V was pared by 2 bases and J by 4 bases, with 14 bases between. The CDR3 consists of 15 residues. From germline, CDR1 is LGHNA and CDR2 YSLEER. CDR3 in amino acids: CASSQRTGLLYGYTF. In DNA form, the CDR3 reads TGCGCCAGCAGCCAAAGAACAGGGCTTCTCTATGGCTACACCTTC.

The chain combines TRBV9 with TRBJ1-1; 8 nucleotides align to TRBD1. Per germline, CDR1 SGDLS and CDR2 YYNGEE. The CDR3 extends over 14 amino acids. V was pared by 5 bases and J by 0 bases, with 3 bases of the junction left unmatched. The CDR3 spells CASSVTGVNTEAFF. DNA for the CDR3: TGTGCCAGCAGTGTGACAGGGGTGAACACTGAAGCTTTCTTT.

The rearrangement links TRBV4-2 to TRBJ2-7; no clear D gene. Trimming stripped 0 bases from V and 2 bases from J, with 5 bases between. There are 13 residues in the CDR3. CDR1 and CDR2 from the germline V gene are LGHNA and YNFKEQ. CDR3 sequence: CASSQDFTYEQYF. The CDR3 region has the DNA TGTGCCAGCAGCCAAGACTTTACCTACGAGCAGTACTTC.

Comments on this clone: No DNA is shown, since the ends of the CDR3 on it are uncertain; the CDR3 is the one TCRdb lists. The genes are TRBV27 and TRBJ2-3; TRBD2, the D gene given by the table, was not confirmed from the DNA. The CDR3 contains 16 residues when both ends are counted. The germline CDR1 and CDR2 sequences are MNHEY and SMNVEV (reference sequence). This CDR3 reads CASSFGAGGVTDTQYF.

V is TRBV5-4 and J is TRBJ2-1; D might be TRBD1 (5 bases). Trimming removed 5 bases at V and 6 bases at J, with 12 bases between. Germline CDR1 and CDR2: SGHNT and YYREEE (reference sequence). CDR3 length: 13 amino acids. DNA of the CDR3: TGTGCCAGCAGTTCCGTGACAGTCAATGAGCAGTTCTTC. Its protein product is CASSSVTVNEQFF.

V and J are TRBV11-3 and TRBJ2-1, with 7 bases matching TRBD2. This CDR3 spans 16 amino acids. Per the germline V gene, CDR1 is SGHNT and CDR2 is YENEEA. V was clipped by 5 bases and J by 7 bases; unmatched bases: 14. CDR3 amino acids: CASSQSGMVVGNEQFF. The CDR3 nucleotides are TGTGCCAGCAGCCAGAGCGGGATGGTTGTCGGGAATGAGCAGTTCTTC.

V usage is TRBV25-1 and J usage is TRBJ2-3; 9 bases line up with TRBD2. The germline V gene encodes CDR1 MGHDK and CDR2 SYGVNS. CDR3 size: 16 residues. J gave up 1 base and V 7 bases, and 9 bases lay outside the gene matches. The CDR3 loop is CASTPSGGWGTDTQYF. DNA of the CDR3: TGTGCCAGCACGCCAAGCGGGGGGTGGGGCACAGATACGCAGTATTTT. Drawing the rest from reference TRBV25-1 and TRBJ2-3, the complete variable domain is EADIYQTPRYLVIGTGKKITLECSQTMGHDKMYWYQQDPGMELHLIHYSYGVNSTEKGDLSSESTVSRIRTEHFPLTLESARPSHTSQYLCASTPSGGWGTDTQYFGPGTRLTVL.

V gene TRBV6-6 combines with J gene TRBJ2-5, with a tentative D call TRBD1 (5 bases). CDR3 size: 15 residues. In germline, CDR1 is MNHNY, CDR2 SVGAGI (reference sequence). The V end was cut by 7 bases, the J end by 4 bases, with 19 bases between. This CDR3 reads CASTPRDLGRETQYF. The CDR3 coding sequence is TGTGCCAGCACCCCCAGGGATCTGGGCAGAGAGACCCAGTACTTC.

This clone was recorded once. The V call is TRBV27, the J call TRBJ2-1, with TRBD2 identical over 14 bases. In germline, CDR1 is MNHEY, CDR2 SMNVEV (reference sequence). CDR3 length equals 18 residues. With V trimmed by 4 bases and J by 0 bases, 5 bases remained unmatched. CDR3 coding DNA: TGTGCCAGCAGTTCGGGACTAGCGGGAGCTAGCTCCTACAATGAGCAGTTCTTC. Amino acids: CASSSGLAGASSYNEQFF.

The chain combines TRBV18 with TRBJ2-7; D perhaps matches TRBD2 (6 bases). Trimming took off 0 bases at V and 6 bases at J, with 12 bases between the two ends. The germline V gene encodes CDR1 KGHSH and CDR2 LQKENI. CDR3 length: 14 amino acids. The CDR3 here is CASSPPPGTGEQYF. The CDR3 nucleotides are TGTGCCAGCTCACCACCGCCAGGGACTGGCGAGCAGTACTTC.

V is TRBV5-1 and J is TRBJ1-1, with TRBD1 identical over 8 bases. The germline V gene has CDR1 SGHRS and CDR2 YFSETQ. CDR3 length equals 14 residues. With 4 bases clipped from V and 5 bases from J, the junction kept 7 bases outside the gene matches. The CDR3 region is CASSKDRVETEAFF. CDR3 nucleotide sequence: TGCGCCAGCAGCAAGGACAGGGTGGAAACTGAAGCTTTCTTT.

J is TRBJ2-3 and V is TRBV6-1; TRBD2 aligns across 16 bases. V was pared by 2 bases and J by 7 bases, with 6 bases of the junction left unmatched. This CDR3 region has 17 residues. Germline V gene data show CDR1 as MNHNS and CDR2 as SASEGT. In DNA, the CDR3 is TGTGCCAGCAGTGAACTCGGGACTAGCGGGAGGGGGAATACGCAGTATTTT. Protein sequence: CASSELGTSGRGNTQYF.

This sequence joins TRBV5-1 and TRBJ1-2; D is perhaps TRBD1 (6 bases). CDR1 and CDR2 from the germline V gene are SGHRS and YFSETQ. CDR3 length: 17 amino acids. Between the trimmed V and J ends, which lost 4 bases and 6 bases, there was a span of 25 bases. The CDR3 loop reads CASSSYSGDTYFDGYTF. CDR3 in DNA: TGCGCCAGCAGCAGTTACAGCGGGGACACCTACTTCGATGGCTACACCTTC. Looking up the rest from reference TRBV5-1 and TRBJ1-2 gives the full variable domain: KAGVTQTPRYLIKTRGQQVTLSCSPISGHRSVSWYQQTPGQGLQFLFEYFSETQRNKGNFPGRFSGRQFSNSRSEMNVSTLELGDSALYLCASSSYSGDTYFDGYTFGSGTRLTVV.

This rearrangement joins TRBV5-4 to TRBJ1-3; D may be TRBD1 (5 bases). Germline values: CDR1 SGHNT, CDR2 YYREEE (reference sequence). Trimming removed 3 bases at V and 2 bases at J, with 15 bases between. This CDR3 has 16 residues. CDR3 DNA: TGTGCCAGCAGCTCCGGGGGGACCTCTGCTGGAAACACCATATATTTT. Encoded protein: CASSSGGTSAGNTIYF.

This sequence joins TRBV5-1 and TRBJ2-5; D gene unclear. V was cut by 3 bases and J by 5 bases, with 5 bases left in between. The CDR3 covers 11 residues. CDR1 SGHRS and CDR2 YFSETQ come from the germline V gene. In DNA form, the CDR3 reads TGCGCCAGCAGCTCAAGGGAGACCCAGTACTTC. It specifies CASSSRETQYF.

The V call is TRBV25-1, the J call TRBJ2-7; D might be TRBD1 (7 bases). The CDR3 is 17 residues long. Trimming left V 6 bases short and J 4 bases short, with 25 bases between. CDR1 and CDR2 (germline): MGHDK, SYGVNS. DNA for the CDR3: TGTGCCAGCAGCCGGACGTGGTTCCGACAGGGAGGATACGAGCAGTACTTC. Residues: CASSRTWFRQGGYEQYF.

This chain joins TRBV28 and TRBJ1-5, with D possibly matching TRBD1 (5 bases). The germline gives CDR1 MDHEN, CDR2 SYDVKM. This CDR3 is built from 13 residues. With 2 bases removed from V and 9 bases from J, the gap between germline ends came to 11 bases. For the CDR3, the DNA is TGTGCCAGCAGTTTAGACAGTTTATGGCCCCAGCATTTT. This sequence encodes CASSLDSLWPQHF.

DNA for the CDR3: TGTGCCAGCAGCTCAGAGACCCAGTACTTC. Its translation is CASSSETQYF. This sequence joins TRBV7-2 and TRBJ2-5; D not certain. In germline, CDR1 is SGHTA, CDR2 FQGNSA. V lost 4 bases, J lost 4 bases, and 1 base lay in between. This CDR3 is built from 10 residues.

V gene TRBV10-3 combines with J gene TRBJ2-2; the match to TRBD1 covers 7 bases. This CDR3 contains 15 residues. The germline CDR1 and CDR2 sequences are ENHRY and SYGVKD. V lost 4 bases to trimming and J lost 0 bases; unmatched junction nucleotides: 2. CDR3 sequence (DNA): TGTGCCATCAGTGCTGACAGGGCGAACACCGGGGAGCTGTTTTTT. This gives the protein CAISADRANTGELFF.

J is TRBJ1-1 and V is TRBV28; D gene uncertain. CDR3 length: 14 amino acids. The V and J ends lost 3 bases and 1 base respectively, with 9 bases between them. Germline CDR1 is MDHEN and CDR2 is SYDVKM. The CDR3 DNA reads TGTGCCAGCAGTTTTTTGACCCCGAACACTGAAGCTTTCTTT. Translating gives CASSFLTPNTEAFF.

The chain employs TRBV6-5 and TRBJ2-7; 7 bases map to TRBD1. J lost 6 bases, V lost 6 bases, and 8 bases had no gene match. The CDR3 has 13 residues. Looked up from germline, CDR1 is MNHEY and CDR2 is SVGAGI. The CDR3 nucleotides are TGTGCCAGCAGGCCGGGACAGCCTAGCGAGCAGTACTTC. Protein sequence: CASRPGQPSEQYF.

The V call is TRBV6-6, the J call TRBJ2-7; a weak D match, TRBD2 (6 bases). In germline, CDR1 is MNHNY, CDR2 SVGAGI (reference sequence). V was shortened by 4 bases and J by 3 bases, with 16 bases between the two germline ends. The CDR3 contains 15 residues. CDR3 sequence (DNA): TGTGCCAGCAGTTTACCTCTCGGGACTGTCTACGAGCAGTACTTC. This encodes CASSLPLGTVYEQYF.

This clone was observed a handful of times. The chain has TRBV9 and TRBJ1-2; weak D call: TRBD1 (6 bases). The CDR3 extends over 15 amino acids. Trimming cost V 3 bases and J 4 bases, with 16 bases left between them. CDR1 and CDR2 (germline): SGDLS, YYNGEE. The CDR3 region has the DNA TGTGCCAGCAGCGCCGCCGGGGGCGCAAGCTATGGCTACACCTTC. This sequence encodes CASSAAGGASYGYTF.

The CDR3 nucleotides are TGTGCCAGCAGCCCGCCCCCTAGCCCCTCTAGCACAGATACGCAGTATTTT. Its translation is CASSPPPSPSSTDTQYF. This rearrangement joins TRBV5-4 to TRBJ2-3; maybe TRBD2 (5 bases). V lost 4 bases to trimming and J lost 0 bases, with 18 bases between them. The CDR3 is 17 residues long. The germline CDR1 and CDR2 sequences are SGHNT and YYREEE (reference sequence). Combining the CDR3 with reference TRBV5-4 and TRBJ2-3 gives the whole variable domain ETGVTQSPTHLIKTRGQQVTLRCSSQSGHNTVSWYQQALGQGPQFIFQYYREEENGRGNFPPRFSGLQFPNYSSELNVNALELDDSALYLCASSPPPSPSSTDTQYFGPGTRLTVL.

The chain is built from TRBV28 and TRBJ1-1, with no clear D. The CDR3 runs 12 residues. V lost 5 bases to trimming and J lost 5 bases, with 9 bases between them. Germline CDR1 reads MDHEN; CDR2 reads SYDVKM. The CDR3 region has the DNA TGTGCCAGCAGTACCGCGGGTACTGAAGCTTTCTTT. The encoded protein is CASSTAGTEAFF.

The chain uses TRBV7-2 and TRBJ2-5, with D possibly TRBD1 on 5 matching bases. The CDR3 length is 14 residues. Germline CDR1 and CDR2: SGHTA and FQGNSA. V shed 0 bases and J shed 2 bases, with 7 bases lying between them. In DNA, the CDR3 is TGTGCCAGCAGCTTAGCGCACAGGCAAGAGACCCAGTACTTC. Amino acid sequence: CASSLAHRQETQYF.